A single sample is the source of the 4 T cell receptor beta chains below, sequenced in a study of cytomegalovirus exposure and HLA in healthy donors. It was with 60 Vbeta and 13 Jbeta primers that the PCR ran. The protocol was immunoSEQ multiplex PCR, while the TCRdb copy is restricted to in-frame clones and leaves out a portion. This sample has some 150,000 clones; roughly four fifths occur once, and the top ten carry 13% to 15%. Sequenced material: PBMCs. Receptors were obtained from a human donor in good health.

This chain connects TRBV9 to TRBJ2-1; 9 bases are shared with TRBD2. Trimming took 2 bases from V and 6 from J; bases not matched to a gene: 6. Germline lookup yields CDR1 SGDLS and CDR2 YYNGEE. This CDR3 spans 15 amino acids. In nucleotides, the CDR3 is TGTGCCAGCAGCGTTAGCGGGAGCGAGGTCAATGAGCAGTTCTTC. Its translation: CASSVSGSEVNEQFF.

The chain uses TRBV11-1 and TRBJ2-7, with 9 bases identical to TRBD2. J lost 3 bases, V lost 5 bases, and 5 bases had no gene match. The CDR3 is made up of 14 amino acids. CDR1 and CDR2 from the germline V gene are SGHAT and FQDESV (reference sequence). The CDR3 sequence: CASSSGGSGYEQYF. The CDR3 DNA reads as TGTGCCAGCAGCAGCGGGGGGTCGGGCTACGAGCAGTACTTC.

This chain joins TRBV10-3 and TRBJ2-5; D is undetermined. The J call may be incorrect, as the DNA end agrees better with TRBJ2-7. Germline CDR1 and CDR2: ENHRY and SYGVKD. The CDR3 is 13 residues long. The CDR3 coding sequence is TGTGCCATCAGTGGCGACATGGGCTACGAGCAGTACTTC. Translation gives CAISGDMGYEQYF.

The chain has TRBV7-8 and TRBJ2-2, with TRBD2 as a possible D gene (7 bases). Trimming took 6 bases from V and 2 from J, leaving 13 bases between them. Germline V gene data show CDR1 as SGHVS and CDR2 as FQNEAQ. The CDR3 contains 15 residues. The CDR3 coding sequence is TGTGCCAGCAGAGTGGGGGGGCCAAACACCGGGGAGCTGTTTTTT. Residues: CASRVGGPNTGELFF.